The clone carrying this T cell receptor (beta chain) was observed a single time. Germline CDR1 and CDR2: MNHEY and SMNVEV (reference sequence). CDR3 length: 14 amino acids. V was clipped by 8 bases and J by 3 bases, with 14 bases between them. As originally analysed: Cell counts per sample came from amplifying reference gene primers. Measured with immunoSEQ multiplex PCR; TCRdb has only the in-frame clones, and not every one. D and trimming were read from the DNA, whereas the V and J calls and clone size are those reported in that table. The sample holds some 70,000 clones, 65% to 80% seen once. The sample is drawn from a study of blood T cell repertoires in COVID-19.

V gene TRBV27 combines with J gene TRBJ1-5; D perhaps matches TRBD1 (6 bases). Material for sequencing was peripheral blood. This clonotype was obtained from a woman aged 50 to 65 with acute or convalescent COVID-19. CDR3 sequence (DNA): TGTGCCAGCGGAAAATCAGGGGCCAATCAGCCCCAGCATTTT. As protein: CASGKSGANQPQHF.